This TCR beta chain comes out of a study of shared clonotypes between healthy human individuals. CDR1 is SGHKS, CDR2 YYEKEE, per germline (reference sequence). Trimming removed 4 bases from V and 3 bases from J, with 16 bases in between. The CDR3 covers 15 residues. The method was immunoSEQ multiplex PCR; TCRdb's version includes in-frame clones alone and lacks a portion of them. The data contain millions of clones, just over 90% of them singletons. This chain joins TRBV5-5 and TRBJ1-2; D gene unclear. The receptor was isolated from a man younger than 35 in good health. Some clones in this sample may be carry-over from other donors' samples. The sequenced sample consisted of naive CD4+ T cells from PBMCs. Regarding subset: CD45RA+ positively selected. The CDR3 DNA reads as TGTGCCAGCAGCGGAGGACCAAATCCGGACTATGGCTACACCTTC. Its translation: CASSGGPNPDYGYTF.